Reported below is one T cell receptor (beta chain). As yet, its antigen is unknown. This PCR relied on a set of 60 Vbeta primers and 13 Jbeta primers. Assay: immunoSEQ multiplex PCR; the TCRdb copy retains only in-frame clones and omits some. The repertoire holds 95,000 to 130,000 clones, around 10% seen once, with roughly 3% in the top ten. These data come from a study of cytomegalovirus exposure and HLA in healthy donors. Study details: In terms of ancestry, the Caucasian-associated cluster contained roughly 81% of the approximately 430 genotyped donors.

General study results and limits: Per a prior analysis, the majority of TCR beta V segments were productive roughly 90% or roughly 30% of the time. Later work found that TCR association rates differed between HLA loci; DRB1 had the most and HLA-C the fewest.

Trimming removed 0 bases from V and 0 bases from J; junction bases left unmatched: 1. Germline CDR1 and CDR2: MGHRA and YSYEKL. The CDR3 sequence is 16 residues long. The clonotype comes from a man in his thirties or forties in good health and CMV-seronegative. The sequencing input was PBMCs. The V and J genes are TRBV4-1 and TRBJ1-2; 10 bases agree with TRBD1. The DNA of the CDR3 is TGCGCCAGCAGCCAAGAAGGACAGGGGGCTAACTATGGCTACACCTTC. Protein sequence: CASSQEGQGANYGYTF.